This TCR beta chain was sequenced for a study of T cell repertoires in ileal Crohn's disease. For the study at large: Roughly 40% were active smokers at surgery; median disease duration was 7.9 years. About half of patients got postoperative therapy: about twelve thiopurines, under 20 anti-TNF.

The repertoire was sequenced with immunoSEQ multiplex PCR; TCRdb's copy has only in-frame clones and lacks some. This table holds fewer than 2,000 clones, approximately 86% found once. Time point reported: inflamed ileum from the surgical specimen. The CDR3 consists of 17 residues. The junction had 12 bases not matched to a gene; V was cut back by 6 bases and J by 4 bases. Germline V gene lookup returns CDR1 SGHAT and CDR2 FQNNGV. The sample was ileal tissue. This receptor was identified in an adult with Crohn's disease. The chain uses TRBV11-2 and TRBJ2-1; the match to TRBD2 covers 10 bases. The CDR3 protein is CASSGLLAGTDYNEQFF. DNA for the CDR3: TGTGCCAGCAGTGGGCTACTAGCGGGGACCGATTACAATGAGCAGTTCTTC. Full variable domain (remainder filled in from reference TRBV11-2 and TRBJ2-1): EAGVAQSPRYKIIEKRQSVAFWCNPISGHATLYWYQQILGQGPKLLIQFQNNGVVDDSQLPKDRFSAERLKGVDSTLKIQPAKLEDSAVYLCASSGLLAGTDYNEQFFGPGTRLTVL.